This T cell receptor (beta chain) was identified in a study of cytomegalovirus exposure and HLA in healthy donors. Study-level findings and limits: TCR beta sequences reportedly predicted most subjects' HLA-A and HLA-B alleles accurately. High specificity and sensitivity for cytomegalovirus status were reported for the classifier. Upon later analysis, TCR association rates were observed to vary by HLA locus, being highest for DRB1 and lowest for HLA-C.

Comments on this clone: Its antigen is not identified.

PCR was performed using 60 Vbeta and 13 Jbeta primers. Method: immunoSEQ multiplex PCR; TCRdb's copy keeps in-frame clones and lacks some. The profile shows approximately 150,000 clones, over 70% of them singletons. The germline CDR1 and CDR2 sequences are SEHNR and FQNEAQ (reference sequence). The CDR3 extends over 15 amino acids. V shed 3 bases, J shed 7 bases, and the junction held 10 bases outside the gene matches. This TCR was sampled from a man between 40 and 49 years old in good health and CMV-seronegative. Sequenced: PBMCs. This chain joins TRBV7-9 and TRBJ1-2; 8 bases agree with TRBD1. This CDR3 is CASSLQGADQSGYTF. The CDR3, as DNA: TGTGCCAGCAGCTTGCAGGGGGCGGATCAAAGTGGCTACACCTTC.